This T cell receptor beta chain was identified in a study of T cell responses to AZD1222 COVID-19 vaccine. Sequencing used immunoSEQ multiplex PCR; TCRdb keeps in-frame clones, though not all of them. The sample carries 150,000 to 190,000 clones, more than 75% recorded once. General study results and limits: It was only after the peak T cell response that any repertoires were sampled.

The CDR3 is 11 residues long. Germline V gene data show CDR1 as DFQATT and CDR2 as SNEGSKA (reference sequence). Trimming removed 6 bases from V and 5 bases from J, with 10 bases in between. Comments on this clone: Its specificity is unknown.

The chain employs TRBV20-1 and TRBJ2-5; D is unclear. The origin of this receptor is an adult who received the AZD1222 COVID-19 vaccine. Specimen: peripheral blood, collected 28 days after the second AZD1222 dose. CDR3 in amino acids: CSAVNRETQYF. For the CDR3, the DNA is TGCAGTGCGGTAAACCGGGAGACCCAGTACTTC.